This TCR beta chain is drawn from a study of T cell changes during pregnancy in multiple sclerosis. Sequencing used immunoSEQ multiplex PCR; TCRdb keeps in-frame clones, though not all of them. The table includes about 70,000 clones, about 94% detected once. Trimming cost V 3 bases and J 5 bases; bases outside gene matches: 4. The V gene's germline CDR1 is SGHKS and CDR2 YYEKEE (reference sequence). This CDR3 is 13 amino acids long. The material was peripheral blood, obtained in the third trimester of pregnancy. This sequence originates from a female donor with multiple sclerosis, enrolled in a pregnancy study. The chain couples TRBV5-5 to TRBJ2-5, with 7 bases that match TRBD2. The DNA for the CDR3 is TGTGCCAGCAGCTACGCGGGGGAGGAGACCCAGTACTTC. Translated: CASSYAGEETQYF.